This TCR beta chain stems from a study of cytomegalovirus exposure and HLA in healthy donors. About the research overall: Earlier, some 170 million T cells were analyzed, and 117 million unique TCR beta sequences were found among them. Study-wide points: Prior analysis indicated that the majority of TCR beta V segments exhibited productivity approximately 87% or approximately 30% of the time. The authors listed 150 to 200 TCR beta chains as cytomegalovirus-associated.

On this clone: The antigen is undetermined.

The CDR3 runs 15 residues. Germline V gene sequence: CDR1 LGHNT, CDR2 FRNRAP. V dropped 1 base and J dropped 5; count of bases not matched to a gene: 5. The PCR used 60 Vbeta and 13 Jbeta primers. Authors' processing steps: In a later analysis, of about 80 million unique beta chains, roughly 9.9 million appeared in at least two donors. Clones were read by immunoSEQ multiplex PCR, and TCRdb kept only the in-frame ones, dropping some. The D gene and trimming were derived from the DNA, and the V and J assignments and clone size from that table. The table lists 90,000 or so clones, over 75% of them singletons, with about 4.5% in the top ten.

The sequencing input was PBMCs. This TCR came from a male donor in good health and CMV-seropositive. The gene calls are TRBV12-5 and TRBJ2-7, with 10 bases aligning to TRBD1. Here the CDR3 DNA reads TGTGCTAGTGGTTTGGGACAGGGGGCTCTGGACGAGCAGTACTTC. It translates to CASGLGQGALDEQYF.